The rows below give T cell receptor beta chains drawn from one sample of a study of T cell clonotyping in hematopoietic cell transplantation. Here immunoSEQ multiplex PCR was the method, and the copy in TCRdb shows in-frame clones only, minus some. The sample carries 75,000 to 95,000 clones, about 96% recorded once. Sequences were derived from peripheral blood mononuclear cells, sampled before stem cell transplant. The receptors shown here come from a woman in her 50s with acute myeloid leukemia. Some clones in this sample may be carry-over from other donors' samples. CDR3s include the opening cysteine and the closing phenylalanine or tryptophan. Fields, in order: D gene, V gene, J gene, clone size, CDR3 DNA, CDR3 protein. D genes are given only for firm matches. Where a row states a size, it is once, few, many or the class of an expanded clone; other rows omit it.

D: .; V: TRBV5-1; J: TRBJ1-4; size: .; DNA: TGCGCCAGCAGCTGGACGTCGTATAATGAAAAACTGTTTTTT; CDR3: CASSWTSYNEKLFF
D: TRBD2; V: TRBV5-1; J: TRBJ2-1; size: once; DNA: TGCGCCAGCAGTCATAGGCCGGGACTAGCCTACAATGAGCAGTTCTTC; CDR3: CASSHRPGLAYNEQFF
D: .; V: TRBV6-6; J: TRBJ2-7; size: .; DNA: TGTGCCAGCAGCAACACAGGGCGCGAGCAGTACTTC; CDR3: CASSNTGREQYF
D: .; V: TRBV25-1; J: TRBJ2-7; size: .; DNA: TGTGCCAGCAGTGAATTGGGGTACGAGCAGTACTTC; CDR3: CASSELGYEQYF
D: .; V: TRBV7-8; J: TRBJ2-7; size: .; DNA: TGTGCCAGCAGCCTAGAGCCGGCAGGCGCAACCTACGAGCAGTACTTC; CDR3: CASSLEPAGATYEQYF
D: .; V: TRBV6-4; J: TRBJ1-2; size: .; DNA: TGTGCCAGCAGTGAGGCAGGAGACTATGGCTACACCTTC; CDR3: CASSEAGDYGYTF
D: .; V: TRBV7-9; J: TRBJ2-2; size: few; DNA: TGTGCCAGCAGCCGAGAGTCCCGGGAGCTGTTTTTT; CDR3: CASSRESRELFF
D: .; V: TRBV28; J: TRBJ2-5; size: .; DNA: TGTGCCAGCAGTCCGTTCCGAGCGAAGGAGACCCAGTACTTC; CDR3: CASSPFRAKETQYF
D: TRBD2; V: TRBV6-1; J: TRBJ2-1; size: once; DNA: TGTGCCAGCAGTGAAATGCGGGAGGAGCAGTTCTTC; CDR3: CASSEMREEQFF
D: TRBD1; V: TRBV11-3; J: TRBJ2-2; size: .; DNA: TGTGCCAGCAGCCAGATTTCGGGACAGGGGCCCGGCGGGGAGCTGTTTTTT; CDR3: CASSQISGQGPGGELFF
D: .; V: TRBV28; J: TRBJ2-3; size: .; DNA: TGTGCCACCTGCCGCGGGTTCACAGATACGCAGTATTTT; CDR3: CATCRGFTDTQYF
D: .; V: TRBV6-5; J: TRBJ2-3; size: .; DNA: TGTGCCAGCGGCCGGGCGGGATGGTCCTCCGATACGCAGTATTTT; CDR3: CASGRAGWSSDTQYF
D: .; V: TRBV2; J: TRBJ2-5; size: .; DNA: TGTGCCAGCAGTGAGGTGGGGGCCGGGAAGACCCAGTACTTC; CDR3: CASSEVGAGKTQYF
D: TRBD2; V: TRBV5-4; J: TRBJ2-2; size: once; DNA: TGTGCCAGCAGCCCAGGGACTAGCGGGTTCGCGAACACCGGGGAGCTGTTTTTT; CDR3: CASSPGTSGFANTGELFF
D: .; V: TRBV7-2; J: TRBJ1-2; size: .; DNA: TGTGCCAGCAGCTTAGTTGGGGGCTACTATGGCTACACCTTC; CDR3: CASSLVGGYYGYTF
D: .; V: TRBV5-1; J: TRBJ2-2; size: .; DNA: TGCGCCAGCAGCTTAGGGGACTTGAACACCGGGGAGCTGTTTTTT; CDR3: CASSLGDLNTGELFF
D: .; V: TRBV27; J: TRBJ1-5; size: .; DNA: TGTGCCAGCAGTGGGACAAACGCTCAGCCCCAGCATTTT; CDR3: CASSGTNAQPQHF
D: TRBD1; V: TRBV28; J: TRBJ1-5; size: .; DNA: TGTGCCAGCAGTCCCTCGACAGGGGTCCTGCAGCCCCAGCATTTT; CDR3: CASSPSTGVLQPQHF
D: .; V: TRBV19; J: TRBJ2-2; size: .; DNA: TGTGCCAGTACCGACGTGGGTAGCGGGAACACCGGGGAGCTGTTTTTT; CDR3: CASTDVGSGNTGELFF
D: .; V: TRBV7-8; J: TRBJ1-2; size: once; DNA: TGTGCCAGCAGCTTAGCGTCTGACAGAAACTATGGCTACACCTTC; CDR3: CASSLASDRNYGYTF
D: TRBD1; V: TRBV6-4; J: TRBJ1-6; size: .; DNA: TGTGCCAGCAGAGCCCAACCCGGACAGGGCGGTACCCTCCACTTT; CDR3: CASRAQPGQGGTLHF
D: .; V: TRBV7-6; J: TRBJ2-5; size: .; DNA: TGTGCCAGCAGCTTAGATTCCGGGGCACAAGAGACCCAGTACTTC; CDR3: CASSLDSGAQETQYF
D: .; V: TRBV7-9; J: TRBJ1-1; size: once; DNA: TGTGCCAGCCGAACAGGGAACACTGAAGCTTTCTTT; CDR3: CASRTGNTEAFF
D: .; V: TRBV28; J: TRBJ2-7; size: .; DNA: TGTGCCAGCCAGAGGGTAAACAGGTACGAGCAGTACTTC; CDR3: CASQRVNRYEQYF
D: .; V: TRBV10-3; J: TRBJ2-7; size: .; DNA: TGTGCCATCAGTGTGTTGGGAGAGCAGTACTTC; CDR3: CAISVLGEQYF
D: .; V: TRBV5-1; J: TRBJ2-7; size: .; DNA: TGCGCCAGCATTTCCCAGTTGACGGGCGAGCAGTACTTC; CDR3: CASISQLTGEQYF
D: .; V: TRBV28; J: TRBJ2-3; size: once; DNA: TGTGCCAGCAGTTTCAGCGGAGCCACAGATACGCAGTATTTT; CDR3: CASSFSGATDTQYF
D: .; V: TRBV7-9; J: TRBJ2-3; size: .; DNA: TGTGCCAGCAGCTTGGTTCGGGAGGATACGCAGTATTTT; CDR3: CASSLVREDTQYF
D: .; V: TRBV30; J: TRBJ1-4; size: .; DNA: TGTGCCTGGACCGGGCAGCCTAATGAAAAACTGTTTTTT; CDR3: CAWTGQPNEKLFF
D: TRBD2; V: TRBV28; J: TRBJ2-3; size: .; DNA: TGTGCCAGCAGTCCCCCCCAGCGGGAGAGTTTGGCAGATACGCAGTATTTT; CDR3: CASSPPQRESLADTQYF
D: .; V: TRBV6-5; J: TRBJ2-1; size: .; DNA: TGTGCCAGCAGTTACTCCGTGGGTCGGGTTAGTGAGCAGTTCTTC; CDR3: CASSYSVGRVSEQFF
D: .; V: TRBV27; J: TRBJ1-2; size: .; DNA: TGTGCCAGCAGTTCCTCAGGGGCTTGGGGTGGCTACACCTTC; CDR3: CASSSSGAWGGYTF
D: .; V: TRBV7-9; J: TRBJ2-5; size: .; DNA: TGTGCCAGCAGCTTTCAAGAGACCCAGTACTTC; CDR3: CASSFQETQYF
D: .; V: TRBV19; J: TRBJ2-7; size: .; DNA: TGTGCCAGTAGTATTGTCCTCTCCTACGAGCAGTACTTC; CDR3: CASSIVLSYEQYF
D: .; V: TRBV30; J: TRBJ1-5; size: .; DNA: TGTGCCTGGAAAGGCCGGGGGAATAGCAATCAGCCCCAGCATTTT; CDR3: CAWKGRGNSNQPQHF
D: .; V: TRBV5-6; J: TRBJ1-2; size: .; DNA: TGTGCCAGCAGCCCCGAGGCGGGCAGTCTTCGCTATGGCTACACCTTC; CDR3: CASSPEAGSLRYGYTF
D: .; V: TRBV14; J: TRBJ2-7; size: once; DNA: TGTGCCAGCAGCCCCCGCCTGGGACCCTACGAGCAGTACTTC; CDR3: CASSPRLGPYEQYF
D: .; V: TRBV28; J: TRBJ2-7; size: .; DNA: TGTGCCAGCAGCCCCCCGAGGGAACGGAGCGAGCAGTACTTC; CDR3: CASSPPRERSEQYF
D: .; V: TRBV11-3; J: TRBJ2-2; size: .; DNA: TGTGCCAGCAGCCTCGACACAGCGAACACCGGGGAGCTGTTTTTT; CDR3: CASSLDTANTGELFF
D: TRBD1; V: TRBV28; J: TRBJ2-7; size: .; DNA: TGTGCCAGCAGTACGACCGGGACAGGGGAGGGCTACGAGCAGTACTTC; CDR3: CASSTTGTGEGYEQYF
D: .; V: TRBV7-7; J: TRBJ1-1; size: .; DNA: TGTGCTAGCAGCTTAACAGAGATCTCTGAAGCTTTCTTT; CDR3: CASSLTEISEAFF
D: .; V: TRBV7-9; J: TRBJ2-2; size: .; DNA: TGTGCCAGCAGCTTAGGTGCCAACACCGGGGAGCTGTTTTTT; CDR3: CASSLGANTGELFF
D: .; V: TRBV28; J: TRBJ1-5; size: .; DNA: TGTGCCAGCAAATCATTTAGGACAGACAATCAGCCCCAGCATTTT; CDR3: CASKSFRTDNQPQHF
D: .; V: TRBV7-3; J: TRBJ1-1; size: .; DNA: TGTGCCAGCAGCTTATCGGGGTCGGGCACTGAAGCTTTCTTT; CDR3: CASSLSGSGTEAFF
D: TRBD1; V: TRBV6-1; J: TRBJ2-1; size: .; DNA: TGTGCCAGCAGTGGAAGGAACAGGGGCTCCTACAATGAGCAGTTCTTC; CDR3: CASSGRNRGSYNEQFF
D: TRBD2; V: TRBV29-1; J: TRBJ2-3; size: .; DNA: TGCAGCGTCATAAAGGGACTAGCGAACACAGATACGCAGTATTTT; CDR3: CSVIKGLANTDTQYF
D: TRBD2; V: TRBV29-1; J: TRBJ2-5; size: .; DNA: TGCAGCGTTGAAGATGGAGCGGGAGCTCAAGAGACCCAGTACTTC; CDR3: CSVEDGAGAQETQYF
D: TRBD1; V: TRBV6-5; J: TRBJ1-2; size: .; DNA: TGTGTCAGCAGTTACAGGGGGGGAAACTATGGCTACACCTTC; CDR3: CVSSYRGGNYGYTF
D: TRBD1; V: TRBV30; J: TRBJ1-5; size: .; DNA: TGTGCCTTCCGGGACAGGAGCAATCAGCCCCAGCATTTT; CDR3: CAFRDRSNQPQHF
D: TRBD1; V: TRBV10-1; J: TRBJ1-1; size: .; DNA: TGCGCCAGCAGTAGGGACAGGGACACTGAAGCTTTCTTT; CDR3: CASSRDRDTEAFF
D: .; V: TRBV6-1; J: TRBJ1-1; size: .; DNA: TGTGCCAGCACCAATAGACACGCGAACACTGAAGCTTTCTTT; CDR3: CASTNRHANTEAFF
D: .; V: TRBV5-1; J: TRBJ1-1; size: .; DNA: TGCGCCAGCAGCTCCACGACAGGAAGGGGTAGAGCCACTGAAGCTTTCTTT; CDR3: CASSSTTGRGRATEAFF
D: .; V: TRBV19; J: TRBJ1-1; size: .; DNA: TGTGCCAGTAGTCTAGTGACAGTCAACACTGAAGCTTTCTTT; CDR3: CASSLVTVNTEAFF
D: .; V: TRBV30; J: TRBJ1-3; size: .; DNA: TGTGCCTGGAGTGTAATTTTCTCAGAAGTTGGAAACACCATATATTTT; CDR3: CAWSVIFSEVGNTIYF
D: .; V: TRBV5-1; J: TRBJ2-7; size: .; DNA: TGCGCCAGCAGCTTGGGTGGGGGACCTACCAGCTCCTACGAGCAGTACTTC; CDR3: CASSLGGGPTSSYEQYF